These 24 T cell receptor beta chains were all obtained from the same sample, sequenced in a study of T cells after yellow fever vaccination. TCRdb analysed the 5' RACE reads with MiXCR anew, one entry per CDR3 protein. The sample records around 600,000 distinct CDR3 sequences, 10% to 15% being singletons. The sample consisted of PBMCs, taken on the day of the yellow fever booster vaccination. The receptors come from a man aged 30-40 years who received the YFV17D yellow fever vaccine.

The chain uses TRBV6-2 or TRBV6-3 and TRBJ1-1, with D unresolved. Trimming pared 5 bases from V and 4 bases from J, leaving 11 bases between. This CDR3 comprises 13 residues. The germline gives CDR1 MNHEY, CDR2 SVGEGT. CDR3 DNA: TGTGCCAGCAGTGCGCAGAGATCCACTGAAGCTTTCTTT. It translates to CASSAQRSTEAFF.

This chain joins TRBV7-2 and TRBJ2-1; D gene uncertain. Germline-derived CDR1 and CDR2 are SGHTA and FQGNSA. The CDR3 extends over 11 amino acids. Deletions cut 3 bases from V and 15 bases from J, with 12 bases between. CDR3 protein: CASSFDSRRFF. CDR3 bases: TGTGCCAGCAGCTTTGACTCGCGAAGGTTCTTC.

This chain joins TRBV28 and TRBJ2-1, with D uncertain. The CDR3 loop spans 11 amino acids. CDR1 is MDHEN, CDR2 SYDVKM, per germline. Trimming shortened V by 4 bases and J by 12 bases, and 10 bases separated the two germline ends. The CDR3 loop reads CASSSWSGQFF. The CDR3 DNA follows: TGTGCCAGCAGTTCCTGGTCGGGGCAGTTCTTC.

CDR3 DNA sequence: TGCAGTGCTCCCGACCCCCAGGTCTACAGAGGCCCCCAGCATTTT. Translated: CSAPDPQVYRGPQHF. This chain links TRBV20-1 with TRBJ1-5; D ambiguous. The V end lost 5 bases, the J end lost 10 bases, and 24 bases lay between the germline ends. This CDR3 spans 15 amino acids. The germline V gene encodes CDR1 DFQATT and CDR2 SNEGSKA (reference sequence).

This clonotype was recorded many times. V and J are TRBV6-1 and TRBJ1-3; D ambiguous. CDR3 length: 13 amino acids. The germline CDR1 and CDR2 sequences are MNHNS and SASEGT. Trimming removed 6 bases from V and 0 bases from J, with 6 bases in between. The CDR3 DNA follows: TGTGCCAGCAGGAGAAGCTCTGGAAACACCATATATTTT. Amino acids: CASRRSSGNTIYF.

In its sample, this clonotype was seen a few times. This rearrangement joins TRBV5-5 to TRBJ2-5, with 12 bases fitting TRBD2. This CDR3 has 16 residues. The germline CDR1 and CDR2 sequences are SGHKS and YYEKEE (reference sequence). After removal of 4 bases from V and 7 bases from J, the junction contained 11 bases not matched to a gene. CDR3 loop: CASSAGLTSGSGTQYF. The DNA of the CDR3 is TGTGCCAGCAGCGCGGGCCTGACTAGCGGGAGTGGGACCCAGTACTTC.

A few counts support this clonotype. The rearrangement links TRBV24-1 to TRBJ2-3; tentatively, D is TRBD1 or TRBD2 (5 bases each). This CDR3 comprises 16 residues. The V end was cut by 7 bases, the J end by 3 bases, with 19 bases between. The germline gives CDR1 KGHDR, CDR2 SFDVKD. The CDR3: CATSDPQGEGTDTQYF. Here the CDR3 DNA reads TGTGCCACCAGCGATCCTCAGGGAGAAGGGACAGATACGCAGTATTTT.

This clonotype was recorded a few times. This sequence joins TRBV7-2 and TRBJ2-7, with D unresolved. Germline loops: CDR1 SGHTA, CDR2 FQGNSA. The germline V and J ends were trimmed by 2 bases and 2 bases, with 7 bases remaining between them. CDR3 length: 13 amino acids. The CDR3 DNA reads as TGTGCCAGCAGCTTAACGTTCACCTACGAGCAGTACTTC. This codes for CASSLTFTYEQYF. Combining the CDR3 with reference TRBV7-2 and TRBJ2-7 gives the whole variable domain GAGVSQSPSNKVTEKGKDVELRCDPISGHTALYWYRQSLGQGLEFLIYFQGNSAPDKSGLPSDRFSAERTGGSVSTLTIQRTQQEDSAVYLCASSLTFTYEQYFGPGTRLTVT.

This clonotype has just a few counts. The chain is built from TRBV2 and TRBJ2-5; no reliable D call. CDR3 size: 12 residues. Trimming took 3 bases from V and 2 from J, leaving 4 bases between them. Germline V lookup: CDR1 SNHLY, CDR2 FYNNEI. This chain's CDR3 is CASSEGQETQYF. CDR3 nucleotide sequence: TGTGCCAGCAGTGAGGGGCAAGAGACCCAGTACTTC.

This clonotype occurred a few times. The V gene is TRBV20-1, the J gene TRBJ1-5, with D perhaps TRBD1 (6 bases). CDR1 DFQATT and CDR2 SNEGSKA come from the germline V gene (reference sequence). This CDR3 has 15 amino acids. The germline V and J ends were trimmed by 1 base and 5 bases, with 15 bases remaining between them. The CDR3 here is CSARATGGADQPQHF. CDR3 nucleotides: TGCAGTGCTAGAGCAACCGGGGGGGCGGATCAGCCCCAGCATTTT.

This clonotype was seen only a few times. The J gene is TRBJ2-7, the V gene TRBV6-2 or TRBV6-3; TRBD1 or TRBD2 may be the D gene (5 bases each). V dropped 0 bases and J dropped 0 bases, with 18 bases sitting between them. The CDR3 totals 18 residues. Germline CDR1 MNHEY, CDR2 SVGEGT. CDR3 nucleotide sequence: TGTGCCAGCAGTTACTCGGTTCCTTGGGACGGTATCTCCTACGAGCAGTACTTC. Residues: CASSYSVPWDGISYEQYF.

The chain links TRBV7-9 to TRBJ2-7, with 9 bases matching TRBD1. This CDR3 is built from 15 residues. Germline V lookup: CDR1 SEHNR, CDR2 FQNEAQ (reference sequence). The trim removed 5 bases at V and 5 bases at J, leaving 10 bases unmatched. CDR3 nucleotides: TGTGCCAGCAGCAAAACCGGGACAGGGATCCACGAGCAGTACTTC. This gives the protein CASSKTGTGIHEQYF.

V gene TRBV10-3 combines with J gene TRBJ2-2, with D perhaps TRBD1 (6 bases). Germline V gene lookup returns CDR1 ENHRY and CDR2 SYGVKD. Trimming left V 4 bases short and J 2 bases short, with 11 bases between. CDR3 length: 15 amino acids. The CDR3 DNA sequence: TGTGCCATCAGTGCCGGGACAACAAACACCGGGGAGCTGTTTTTT. Translating it yields CAISAGTTNTGELFF.

This rearrangement joins TRBV7-9 to TRBJ2-2, with 7 bases fitting TRBD2. J lost 7 bases, V lost 5 bases, and 13 bases had no gene match. This CDR3 spans 16 amino acids. Germline values: CDR1 SEHNR, CDR2 FQNEAQ (reference sequence). The CDR3 nucleotides are TGTGCCAGCAGCCGTTTGAGTAGCGGGCAATTCGGGGAGCTGTTTTTT. It is translated as CASSRLSSGQFGELFF.

This clonotype was detected many times. This CDR3 is CASSFAGAYEQYF. The DNA for the CDR3 is TGTGCCAGCAGCTTTGCGGGGGCCTACGAGCAGTACTTC. This rearrangement joins TRBV7-9 to TRBJ2-7, with 7 bases matching TRBD2. J gave up 2 bases and V 3 bases, and 1 base lay outside the gene matches. Per germline, CDR1 SEHNR and CDR2 FQNEAQ (reference sequence). The length of the CDR3 is 13 residues.

This clonotype has only a few counts. J is TRBJ2-1 and V is TRBV20-1; D gene ambiguous. CDR3 size: 12 residues. The germline V and J ends were trimmed by 5 bases and 5 bases, with 10 bases remaining between them. CDR1 and CDR2 from the germline V gene are DFQATT and SNEGSKA (reference sequence). CDR3 loop: CSAAVLNNEQFF. Written as DNA, the CDR3 is TGCAGTGCTGCCGTGCTAAACAATGAGCAGTTCTTC.

This clonotype has just a few counts. The rearrangement uses TRBV20-1 and TRBJ2-3, with 14 bases identical to TRBD2. The V and J ends lost 5 bases and 4 bases, in that order; junction bases with no gene match: 5. Germline V CDR1 and CDR2: DFQATT, SNEGSKA (reference sequence). The CDR3 has 15 residues. The CDR3 sequence is CSAPGLAGVSDTQYF. CDR3 nucleotide sequence: TGCAGTGCTCCGGGACTAGCGGGAGTATCAGATACGCAGTATTTT.

For this clonotype: At one end, the junction sequence differs from germline, possibly due to a read error. V and J are TRBV7-9 and TRBJ2-6, with TRBD1 as a possible D gene (5 bases). The CDR3 is 15 residues long. Looked up from germline, CDR1 is SEHNR and CDR2 is FQNEAQ (reference sequence). CDR3 protein: CASSLTGSGDNVLTF. The CDR3 DNA reads TGTGCCAGCAGCTTAACAGGCTCTGGGGACAACGTCCTGACTTTC.

This clonotype was seen a few times. J is TRBJ2-7 and V is TRBV7-2; TRBD1 agrees at 7 bases. V lost 5 bases, J lost 4 bases, and 8 bases stayed unmatched. The CDR3 loop spans 14 amino acids. Germline CDR1 and CDR2: SGHTA and FQGNSA. CDR3 DNA sequence: TGTGCCAGCAGCCAGACAGGGCTAGGATACGAGCAGTACTTC. Translation: CASSQTGLGYEQYF.

J is TRBJ2-1 and V is TRBV7-2; TRBD2 might be the D (6 bases). Germline V gene lookup returns CDR1 SGHTA and CDR2 FQGNSA. Trimming shortened V by 5 bases and J by 7 bases, and 18 bases separated the two germline ends. This CDR3 has 15 amino acids. The CDR3: CASSITGGILNEQFF. The CDR3 region has the DNA TGTGCCAGCAGCATCACTGGCGGGATCTTAAATGAGCAGTTCTTC.

The J gene is TRBJ2-3, the V gene TRBV20-1, with 12 nucleotides matching TRBD2. The germline V gene encodes CDR1 DFQATT and CDR2 SNEGSKA (reference sequence). V shed 5 bases and J 1 base; nucleotides not matched to a gene: 13. The CDR3 totals 18 residues. The CDR3 DNA reads as TGCAGTGCTCGGACCCCTGGGGCTAGCGGGAGGGGCACAGATACGCAGTATTTT. It yields the protein CSARTPGASGRGTDTQYF.

The chain is built from TRBV24-1 and TRBJ2-2; 9 bases align to TRBD1. The J segment lost 7 bases and the V segment lost 9 bases, leaving 8 bases of the junction unmatched. From germline, CDR1 is KGHDR and CDR2 SFDVKD. The length of the CDR3 is 14 residues. CDR3 bases: TGTGCCACCCGGACTGGGACAGGGAACGGGGAGCTGTTTTTT. This gives the protein CATRTGTGNGELFF.

This clonotype was detected only a few times. The V and J genes are TRBV27 and TRBJ2-4; 7 bases fit TRBD2. Germline V CDR1 and CDR2: MNHEY, SMNVEV (reference sequence). The V gene end was trimmed by 3 bases and the J gene end by 6 bases; junction bases not matched to a gene: 14. The CDR3 has 17 residues. CDR3 coding DNA: TGTGCCAGCAGTTTGGCGGGGATGGGACCGGGGGGAAACATTCAGTACTTC. This gives the protein CASSLAGMGPGGNIQYF.

The sample holds a few counts of this clonotype. The chain couples TRBV27 to TRBJ2-7, with TRBD2 matching over 9 bases. V shed 0 bases, J shed 3 bases, and the junction held 12 bases outside the gene matches. The CDR3 runs 18 residues. Germline V gives CDR1 MNHEY, CDR2 SMNVEV (reference sequence). The CDR3: CASSLSIGRREGRYEQYF. In nucleotides, the CDR3 is TGTGCCAGCAGTTTATCGATTGGGCGGCGGGAGGGCCGCTACGAGCAGTACTTC.